The 17 T cell receptor beta chains in this list originate from one sample, sequenced in a study of OX40 agonist ivuxolimab in advanced cancers. TCRdb's copy holds only in-frame clones and misses some; the assay was immunoSEQ multiplex PCR. The data show roughly 87,000 clones, roughly 90% seen once. Sequenced here: CD4+ or CD8+ T cells sorted from blood, sampled in a trial of the OX40 agonist ivuxolimab. The receptors derive from an adult with an advanced solid tumor such as melanoma, head and neck, liver or kidney cancer.

The V and J genes are TRBV19 and TRBJ2-1, with a tentative D call TRBD1 (5 bases). Germline V gene data show CDR1 as LNHDA and CDR2 as SQIVND (reference sequence). The CDR3 is 16 amino acids. V lost 5 bases, J lost 2 bases, and 16 bases lay in between. CDR3 residues: CASSPLSGATYNEQFF. CDR3 coding DNA: TGTGCCAGTAGTCCCCTCAGTGGGGCCACCTACAATGAGCAGTTCTTC.

The chain joins TRBV18 to TRBJ2-3; 9 bases are shared with TRBD2. Per the germline V gene, CDR1 is KGHSH and CDR2 is LQKENI. After removal of 2 bases from V and 5 bases from J, the junction contained 2 bases not matched to a gene. The CDR3 is 14 amino acids. In nucleotides, the CDR3 is TGTGCCAGCTCACCAAAGCGGGAGGTAGATACGCAGTATTTT. Its protein is CASSPKREVDTQYF.

This rearrangement joins TRBV30 to TRBJ2-7; D may correspond to TRBD1 or TRBD2 (5 bases each). CDR3 length: 12 amino acids. The germline CDR1 and CDR2 sequences are GTSNPN and SVGIG (reference sequence). V dropped 6 bases and J dropped 5 bases, with 14 bases sitting between them. Here the CDR3 DNA reads TGTGCCTGCCATGGGGGATGGGACGAGCAGTACTTC. It yields the protein CACHGGWDEQYF.

The gene calls are TRBV6-1 and TRBJ2-7; no clear D. The V and J ends lost 4 bases and 3 bases respectively, with 10 bases between them. In germline, CDR1 is MNHNS, CDR2 SASEGT. The CDR3 sequence is 13 residues long. The CDR3 region has the DNA TGTGCCAGCAGTGTTGAGGTTTTCTACGAGCAGTACTTC. Amino acid sequence: CASSVEVFYEQYF.

This clone was detected a few times. The V and J genes are TRBV7-9 and TRBJ1-2; D is perhaps TRBD1 (6 bases). The CDR3 is made up of 14 amino acids. The germline gives CDR1 SEHNR, CDR2 FQNEAQ (reference sequence). V lost 5 bases, J lost 4 bases, and 14 bases lay in between. CDR3 DNA sequence: TGTGCCAGCAGCCCTCACCAGGGGAGCTATGGCTACACCTTC. Translation gives CASSPHQGSYGYTF.

The V and J genes are TRBV9 and TRBJ2-5; TRBD2 matches at 9 bases. The CDR3 runs 15 residues. V lost 3 bases, J lost 4 bases, and 7 bases stayed unmatched. In germline, CDR1 is SGDLS, CDR2 YYNGEE. The CDR3 nucleotides are TGTGCCAGCAGCGCACCGGGACTAGCAACAGAGACCCAGTACTTC. Its translation: CASSAPGLATETQYF.

This chain connects TRBV5-4 to TRBJ1-4; 7 bases line up with TRBD1. The germline V gene encodes CDR1 SGHNT and CDR2 YYREEE (reference sequence). The CDR3 runs 15 residues. The V and J ends lost 0 bases and 4 bases, in that order; junction bases with no gene match: 3. Here the CDR3 reads CASSLGGTDNEKLFF. CDR3 sequence (DNA): TGTGCCAGCAGCTTGGGCGGGACAGATAATGAAAAACTGTTTTTT.

The J gene is TRBJ1-2, the V gene TRBV4-3, with a possible D match to TRBD1 (5 bases). Germline V gene data show CDR1 as LGHNA and CDR2 as YSLEER. V lost 0 bases to trimming and J lost 0 bases, with 14 bases between them. This CDR3 has 17 amino acids. CDR3 sequence (DNA): TGCGCCAGCAGCCAAGAGTGGGACCCGACAGCTAACTATGGCTACACCTTC. Translating gives CASSQEWDPTANYGYTF.

J is TRBJ1-2 and V is TRBV6-5, with a tentative D call TRBD1 (5 bases). V was pared by 5 bases and J by 2 bases, with 12 bases between. Germline CDR1 is MNHEY and CDR2 is SVGAGI. This CDR3 is built from 14 residues. The CDR3 DNA reads TGTGCCAGCAGTAAACTCCAGGGAAACTATGGCTACACCTTC. Its translation is CASSKLQGNYGYTF.

This chain links TRBV11-2 with TRBJ2-5; 7 bases map to TRBD2. The V gene's germline CDR1 is SGHAT and CDR2 FQNNGV. The CDR3 is made up of 15 amino acids. With V trimmed by 7 bases and J by 5 bases, 13 bases remained unmatched. CDR3 amino acids: CASTPIGGNGETQYF. The CDR3 DNA reads as TGTGCCAGCACCCCCATCGGGGGGAACGGTGAGACCCAGTACTTC. Using reference TRBV11-2 and TRBJ2-5 for the parts outside the CDR3, the full variable domain is EAGVAQSPRYKIIEKRQSVAFWCNPISGHATLYWYQQILGQGPKLLIQFQNNGVVDDSQLPKDRFSAERLKGVDSTLKIQPAKLEDSAVYLCASTPIGGNGETQYFGPGTRLLVL.

V is TRBV30 and J is TRBJ1-2, with 7 bases identical to TRBD1. Germline CDR1 GTSNPN, CDR2 SVGIG (reference sequence). CDR3 length equals 14 residues. V gave up 0 bases and J gave up 4 bases; unmatched junction bases: 5. The CDR3 DNA is TGTGCCTGGAGTGTGCCCGGGACAGCCTATGGCTACACCTTC. This sequence encodes CAWSVPGTAYGYTF.

This chain joins TRBV7-9 and TRBJ2-3; tentative D call: TRBD1 (5 bases). The germline V and J ends were trimmed by 0 bases and 4 bases, with 5 bases remaining between them. Germline V CDR1 and CDR2: SEHNR, FQNEAQ (reference sequence). The CDR3 is 13 amino acids. CDR3 sequence (DNA): TGTGCCAGCAGCTTAGCGGGGCCAGATACGCAGTATTTT. Protein sequence: CASSLAGPDTQYF.

The chain links TRBV30 to TRBJ2-5; 10 bases agree with TRBD1. V trimming: 0 bases; J trimming: 5 bases; junction bases outside the gene matches: 3. The CDR3 covers 14 residues. Germline V gene sequence: CDR1 GTSNPN, CDR2 SVGIG (reference sequence). The CDR3 nucleotides read TGTGCCTGGAGTGTCGGGACAGGGGTGGAGACCCAGTACTTC. Encoded protein: CAWSVGTGVETQYF.

The V gene is TRBV6-6, the J gene TRBJ2-1; TRBD1 aligns across 7 bases. The germline gives CDR1 MNHNY, CDR2 SVGAGI (reference sequence). V shed 2 bases and J 6 bases; nucleotides not matched to a gene: 7. The CDR3 loop spans 15 amino acids. This CDR3 reads CASSYRQGVGNEQFF. The CDR3 DNA is TGTGCCAGCAGTTACCGCCAGGGGGTAGGCAATGAGCAGTTCTTC.

This clone was counted a few times. The chain carries TRBV28 and TRBJ1-1; possibly TRBD1 for D (5 bases). Trimming pared 2 bases from V and 4 bases from J, leaving 17 bases between. This CDR3 is built from 16 residues. Germline CDR1 and CDR2: MDHEN and SYDVKM. The CDR3 bases are TGTGCCAGCAGTTTACCCTGGGGCCCGGGGTCCACTGAAGCTTTCTTT. Residues: CASSLPWGPGSTEAFF.

This rearrangement joins TRBV18 to TRBJ1-6; a weak D match, TRBD1 (5 bases). Trimming took 4 bases from V and 10 from J, leaving 14 bases between them. The length of the CDR3 is 14 residues. Germline V gene lookup returns CDR1 KGHSH and CDR2 LQKENI. The CDR3 loop is CASSRDPGDSPLHF. The CDR3 bases are TGTGCCAGCTCACGGGACCCTGGGGACTCACCCCTCCACTTT.

The chain uses TRBV10-3 and TRBJ1-2; D is ambiguous. V was trimmed by 0 bases and J by 5 bases, leaving 7 bases between them. This CDR3 contains 13 residues. Per germline, CDR1 ENHRY and CDR2 SYGVKD. The CDR3 sequence: CAISESREYGYTF. CDR3 nucleotide sequence: TGTGCCATCAGTGAGTCGAGGGAGTATGGCTACACCTTC.